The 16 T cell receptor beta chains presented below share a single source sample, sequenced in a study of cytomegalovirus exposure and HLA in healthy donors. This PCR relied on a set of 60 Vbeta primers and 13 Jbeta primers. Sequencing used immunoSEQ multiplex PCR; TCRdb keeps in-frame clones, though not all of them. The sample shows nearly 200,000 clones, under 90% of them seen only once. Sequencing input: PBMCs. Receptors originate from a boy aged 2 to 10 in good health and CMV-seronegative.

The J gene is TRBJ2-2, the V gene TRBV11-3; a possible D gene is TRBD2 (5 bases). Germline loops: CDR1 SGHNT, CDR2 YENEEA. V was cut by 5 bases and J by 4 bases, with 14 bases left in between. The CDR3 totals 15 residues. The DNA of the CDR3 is TGTGCCAGCAGCCGGAGTACGGGGATCACCGGGGAGCTGTTTTTT. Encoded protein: CASSRSTGITGELFF.

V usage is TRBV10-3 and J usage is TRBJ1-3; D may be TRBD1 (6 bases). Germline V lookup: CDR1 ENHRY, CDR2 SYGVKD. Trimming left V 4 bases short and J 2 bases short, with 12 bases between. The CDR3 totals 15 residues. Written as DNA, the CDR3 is TGTGCCATCAGTGCGTACACAGGGACTGGAAACACCATATATTTT. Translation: CAISAYTGTGNTIYF.

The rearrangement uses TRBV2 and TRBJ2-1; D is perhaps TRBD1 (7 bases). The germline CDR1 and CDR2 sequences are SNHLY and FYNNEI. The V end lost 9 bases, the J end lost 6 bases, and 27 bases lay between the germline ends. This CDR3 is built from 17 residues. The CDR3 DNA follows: TGTGCCAGTTGCCGAGGGGGCACCGCGGGGTCTGGCAATGAGCAGTTCTTC. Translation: CASCRGGTAGSGNEQFF. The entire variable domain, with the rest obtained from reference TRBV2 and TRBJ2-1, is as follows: EPEVTQTPSHQVTQMGQEVILRCVPISNHLYFYWYRQILGQKVEFLVSFYNNEISEKSEIFDDQFSVERPDGSNFTLKIRSTKLEDSAMYFCASCRGGTAGSGNEQFFGPGTRLTVL.

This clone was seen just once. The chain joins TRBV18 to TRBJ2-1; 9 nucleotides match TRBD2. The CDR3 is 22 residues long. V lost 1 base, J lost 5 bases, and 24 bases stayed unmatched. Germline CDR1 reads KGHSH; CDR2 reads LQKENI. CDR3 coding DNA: TGTGCCAGCTCACCACGAGGCCGTGCGGGGGCAGTTTCGGGACTAGCTCACAATGAGCAGTTCTTC. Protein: CASSPRGRAGAVSGLAHNEQFF.

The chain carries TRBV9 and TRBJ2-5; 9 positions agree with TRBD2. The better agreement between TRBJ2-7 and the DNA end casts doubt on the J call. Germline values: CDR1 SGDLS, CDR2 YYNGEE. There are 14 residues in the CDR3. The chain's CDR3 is CASSVVAGVGEQYF. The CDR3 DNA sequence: TGTGCCAGCAGCGTAGTAGCGGGGGTTGGCGAGCAGTACTTC.

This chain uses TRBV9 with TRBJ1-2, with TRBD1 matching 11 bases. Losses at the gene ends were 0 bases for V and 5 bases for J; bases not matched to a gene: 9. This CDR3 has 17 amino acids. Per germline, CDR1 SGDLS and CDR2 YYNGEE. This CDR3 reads CASSVAHSGTGGYGYTF. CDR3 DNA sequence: TGTGCCAGCAGCGTAGCGCACAGCGGGACAGGGGGTTATGGCTACACCTTC.

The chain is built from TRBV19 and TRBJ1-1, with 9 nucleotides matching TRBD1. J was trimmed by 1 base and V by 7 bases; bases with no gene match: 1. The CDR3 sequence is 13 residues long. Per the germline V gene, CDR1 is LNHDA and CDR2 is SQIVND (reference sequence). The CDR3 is CASKGQGNTEAFF. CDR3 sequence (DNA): TGTGCCAGTAAGGGACAGGGGAACACTGAAGCTTTCTTT.

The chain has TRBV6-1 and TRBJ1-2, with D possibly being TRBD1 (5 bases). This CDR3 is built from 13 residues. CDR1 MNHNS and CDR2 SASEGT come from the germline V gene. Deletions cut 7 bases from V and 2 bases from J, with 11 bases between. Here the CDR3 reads CASKAGKNYGYTF. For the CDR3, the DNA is TGTGCCAGCAAGGCAGGGAAGAACTATGGCTACACCTTC.

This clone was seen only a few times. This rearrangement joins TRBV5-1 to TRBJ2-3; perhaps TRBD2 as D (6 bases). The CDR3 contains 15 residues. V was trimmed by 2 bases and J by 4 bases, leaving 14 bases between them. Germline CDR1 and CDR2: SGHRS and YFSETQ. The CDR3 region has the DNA TGCGCCAGCAGCTTTTGGGGGGTCGCATCAGATACGCAGTATTTT. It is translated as CASSFWGVASDTQYF.

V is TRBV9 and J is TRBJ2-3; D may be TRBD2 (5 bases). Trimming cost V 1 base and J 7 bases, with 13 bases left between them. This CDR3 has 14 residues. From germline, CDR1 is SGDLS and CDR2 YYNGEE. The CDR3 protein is CASSVLPTGNTQYF. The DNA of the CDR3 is TGTGCCAGCAGCGTACTTCCGACGGGGAATACGCAGTATTTT.

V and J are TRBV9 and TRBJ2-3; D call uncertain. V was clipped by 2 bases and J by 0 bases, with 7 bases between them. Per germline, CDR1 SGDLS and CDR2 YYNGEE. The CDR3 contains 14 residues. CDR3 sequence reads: CASSVGISTDTQYF. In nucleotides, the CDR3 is TGTGCCAGCAGCGTGGGCATTAGCACAGATACGCAGTATTTT.

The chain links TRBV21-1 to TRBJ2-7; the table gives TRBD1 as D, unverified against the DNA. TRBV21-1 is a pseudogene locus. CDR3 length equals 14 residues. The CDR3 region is CASSKTGMAYEQYF. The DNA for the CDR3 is TGTGCCAGCAGCAAGACAGGCATGGCCTACGAGCAGTACTTC.

DNA of the CDR3: TGTGCCAGCAGTCAAAGCGGGGAAGGCGGCTACACCTTC. Its protein is CASSQSGEGGYTF. The V and J genes are TRBV7-2 and TRBJ1-2; D is undetermined. Germline V gene data show CDR1 as SGHTA and CDR2 as FQGNSA. The CDR3 loop spans 13 amino acids. V lost 6 bases to trimming and J lost 8 bases, with 16 bases between them.

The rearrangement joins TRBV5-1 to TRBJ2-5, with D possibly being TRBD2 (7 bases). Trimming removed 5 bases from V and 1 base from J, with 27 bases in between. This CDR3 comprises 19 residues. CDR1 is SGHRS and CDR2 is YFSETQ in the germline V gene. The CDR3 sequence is CASSFSPVTGGSFQETQYF. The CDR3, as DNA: TGCGCCAGCAGTTTTTCCCCTGTCACGGGGGGCTCGTTCCAAGAGACCCAGTACTTC.

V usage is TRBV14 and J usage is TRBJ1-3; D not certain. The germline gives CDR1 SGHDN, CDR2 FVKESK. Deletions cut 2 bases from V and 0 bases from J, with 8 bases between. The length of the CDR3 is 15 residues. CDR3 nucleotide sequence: TGTGCCAGCAGCCAATTAACTTACTCTGGAAACACCATATATTTT. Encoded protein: CASSQLTYSGNTIYF. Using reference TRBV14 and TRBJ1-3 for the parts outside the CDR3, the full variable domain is EAGVTQFPSHSVIEKGQTVTLRCDPISGHDNLYWYRRVMGKEIKFLLHFVKESKQDESGMPNNRFLAERTGGTYSTLKVQPAELEDSGVYFCASSQLTYSGNTIYFGEGSWLTVV.

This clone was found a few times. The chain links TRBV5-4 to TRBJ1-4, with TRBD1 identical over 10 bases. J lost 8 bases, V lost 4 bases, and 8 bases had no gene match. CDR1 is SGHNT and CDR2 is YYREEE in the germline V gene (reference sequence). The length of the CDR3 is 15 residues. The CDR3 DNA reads TGTGCCAGCAGCGTTGCCGGGACAGGGGCCGAAAAACTGTTTTTT. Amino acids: CASSVAGTGAEKLFF.